The rows below give T cell receptor beta chains drawn from one sample of a study of blood T cell repertoires in COVID-19. Some clones are missing from TCRdb's copy, which holds only in-frame ones; the method was immunoSEQ multiplex PCR. In the table there are approximately 160,000 clones, over 70% of which are singletons. The source material was peripheral blood. Receptor source: a man between 65 and 79 years old with acute or convalescent COVID-19. CDR3s include the opening cysteine and the closing phenylalanine or tryptophan. Fields, in order: V gene, D gene, clone size, J gene, CDR3 protein, CDR3 DNA. D genes are given only for firm matches. Clone size, where shown, is once, few, many, or a class for clones that have expanded.

>TRBV6-1|TRBD1|NA|TRBJ1-1
CASSGQQGPRYGTEAFF
TGTGCCAGCAGTGGGCAACAGGGGCCCCGATACGGCACTGAAGCTTTCTTT
>TRBV5-4|TRBD2|NA|TRBJ2-3
CASSLGAGGGTDTQYF
TGTGCCAGCAGCTTGGGAGCGGGAGGTGGCACAGATACGCAGTATTTT
>TRBV5-1|TRBD1|NA|TRBJ1-6
CASSSGQGVIGPLHF
TGCGCCAGCAGCTCGGGACAGGGTGTAATCGGACCCCTCCACTTT
>TRBV10-3|NA|NA|TRBJ1-1
CAISEQVTNTEAFF
TGTGCCATCAGTGAGCAGGTAACGAACACTGAAGCTTTCTTT
>TRBV27|NA|NA|TRBJ2-7
CASSFGGPTYEQYF
TGTGCCAGCAGTTTCGGGGGGCCTACCTACGAGCAGTACTTC
>TRBV9|NA|NA|TRBJ1-3
CASSVDSSSGNTIYF
TGTGCCAGCAGCGTAGACAGTTCCTCTGGAAACACCATATATTTT
>TRBV2|TRBD1|NA|TRBJ1-2
CASSPDGTGYSGYTF
TGTGCCAGCAGTCCTGATGGGACAGGGTACTCTGGCTACACCTTC
>TRBV2|NA|NA|TRBJ1-2
CASSSEAGIGYTF
TGTGCCAGCAGCAGTGAGGCAGGGATCGGCTACACCTTC
>TRBV11-2|NA|NA|TRBJ2-5
CASSPPDSTQYF
TGTGCCAGCAGCCCCCCCGACTCGACCCAGTACTTC
>TRBV7-2|TRBD1|NA|TRBJ1-2
CASRSPGQGSNYGYTF
TGTGCCAGCAGATCTCCGGGACAGGGATCTAACTATGGCTACACCTTC
>TRBV6-4|TRBD1|NA|TRBJ1-2
CASSRQGANGYTF
TGTGCCAGCAGTAGACAGGGGGCAAATGGCTACACCTTC
>TRBV5-4|NA|NA|TRBJ2-7
CASSLRGTEQYF
TGTGCCAGCAGCTTGAGGGGGACAGAGCAGTACTTC
>TRBV5-4|NA|NA|TRBJ2-5
CASSPAQGRETQYF
TGTGCCAGCAGCCCGGCACAGGGACGGGAGACCCAGTACTTC
>TRBV25-1|NA|NA|TRBJ2-4
CASRGGGDGAFQYF
TGTGCCAGCAGGGGAGGCGGGGACGGGGCCTTTCAGTACTTC
>TRBV3-1/TRBV3-2|TRBD2|NA|TRBJ2-5
CASSPSGSQAETQYF
TGTGCCAGCAGCCCTAGCGGGAGTCAGGCGGAGACCCAGTACTTC
>TRBV6-5|NA|NA|TRBJ1-1
CASSYAVPGQGGAFF
TGTGCCAGCAGTTATGCTGTTCCTGGGCAGGGTGGAGCTTTCTTT
>TRBV6-5|TRBD1|few|TRBJ2-3
CASGTQGEFTQYF
TGTGCCAGCGGTACGCAGGGGGAGTTTACGCAGTATTTT
>TRBV6-6|NA|NA|TRBJ2-7
CASSYGNANSYEQYF
TGTGCCAGCAGTTACGGCAACGCAAACTCCTACGAGCAGTACTTC
>TRBV20-1|NA|NA|TRBJ1-2
CSASLQGLHYGYTF
TGCAGTGCTAGTCTACAGGGCCTTCACTATGGCTACACCTTC
>TRBV28|TRBD1|NA|TRBJ2-7
CASSSILGQVYYEQYF
TGTGCCAGCAGTTCCATCCTTGGACAGGTGTACTACGAGCAGTACTTC
>TRBV6-5|TRBD2|NA|TRBJ2-3
CASTLTSGHTDTQYF
TGTGCCAGCACCTTGACTAGCGGCCACACAGATACGCAGTATTTT
>TRBV11-3|NA|NA|TRBJ1-1
CASTRPGMNTEAFF
TGTGCCAGCACCAGACCGGGGATGAACACTGAAGCTTTCTTT
>TRBV12-5|TRBD2|NA|TRBJ2-7
CASGLREGYEQYF
TGTGCTAGTGGTCTACGGGAGGGCTACGAGCAGTACTTC
>TRBV2|NA|NA|TRBJ1-4
CASSESGDSSEKLFF
TGTGCCAGCAGTGAATCAGGGGATTCGTCTGAAAAACTGTTTTTT
>TRBV12-5|NA|NA|TRBJ1-5
CASGWGDYQPQHF
TGTGCTAGTGGTTGGGGAGATTATCAGCCCCAGCATTTT
>TRBV2|TRBD2|NA|TRBJ2-5
CASSARGGPGETQYF
TGTGCCAGCAGTGCCCGGGGGGGCCCTGGGGAGACCCAGTACTTC
>TRBV24-1|NA|NA|TRBJ2-2
CATSDHRRRQNTGELFF
TGTGCCACCAGTGACCACCGTCGGCGGCAGAACACCGGGGAGCTGTTTTTT
>TRBV19|NA|NA|TRBJ2-7
CASSLRGKTYEQYF
TGTGCCAGTAGTTTGAGGGGGAAAACCTACGAGCAGTACTTC
>TRBV7-2|TRBD1|few|TRBJ2-7
CASSTQGANEQYF
TGTGCCAGCAGCACACAGGGGGCTAATGAGCAGTACTTC
>TRBV9|NA|NA|TRBJ2-7
CASSARPQGYEQYF
TGTGCCAGCAGCGCGAGACCCCAGGGCTACGAGCAGTACTTC
>TRBV13|NA|NA|TRBJ1-3
CASSLTGISGNTIYF
TGTGCCAGCAGCTTAACAGGGATCTCTGGAAACACCATATATTTT
>TRBV12-3/TRBV12-4|TRBD1|NA|TRBJ1-5
CASSLTGRQPQHF
TGTGCCAGCAGCCTGACAGGGAGGCAGCCCCAGCATTTT
>TRBV5-6|NA|few|TRBJ2-5
CASSFGGQHNPYF
TGTGCCAGCAGCTTCGGCGGGCAGCACAACCCGTACTTC
>TRBV9|NA|NA|TRBJ2-6
CASSYGHLSGANVLTF
TGTGCCAGCAGCTACGGACACCTCTCTGGGGCCAACGTCCTGACTTTC
>TRBV19|TRBD1|many|TRBJ2-7
CASSSPRTGVSYEQYF
TGTGCCAGTAGTAGCCCCCGGACAGGGGTGTCCTACGAGCAGTACTTC